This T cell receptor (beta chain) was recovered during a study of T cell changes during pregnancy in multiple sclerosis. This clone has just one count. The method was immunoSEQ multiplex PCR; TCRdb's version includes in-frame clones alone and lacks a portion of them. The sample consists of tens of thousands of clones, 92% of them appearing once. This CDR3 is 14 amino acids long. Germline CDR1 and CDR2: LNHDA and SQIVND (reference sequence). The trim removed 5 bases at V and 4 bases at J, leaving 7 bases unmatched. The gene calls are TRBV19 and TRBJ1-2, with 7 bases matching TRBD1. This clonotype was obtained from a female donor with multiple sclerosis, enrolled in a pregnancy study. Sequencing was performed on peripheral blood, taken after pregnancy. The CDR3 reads CASSSGTVFYGYTF. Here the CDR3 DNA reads TGTGCCAGTAGTTCCGGGACAGTATTCTATGGCTACACCTTC. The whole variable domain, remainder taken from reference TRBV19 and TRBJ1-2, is DGGITQSPKYLFRKEGQNVTLSCEQNLNHDAMYWYRQDPGQGLRLIYYSQIVNDFQKGDIAEGYSVSREKKESFPLTVTSAQKNPTAFYLCASSSGTVFYGYTFGSGTRLTVV.